This is a list of T cell receptor beta chains from one sample in a study of patients and donors after allogeneic stem cell transplantation. From the RT-PCR reads, TCRdb called clonotypes with MiXCR, one entry per CDR3 protein. Altogether roughly 960,000 distinct CDR3 sequences are present, over 15% being singletons, with the ten largest covering around 6%. The sequencing input was blood, either unsorted or a sorted T cell fraction (not recorded which). The receptors here all came from a human donor who was either an allogeneic HSCT recipient or a stem cell or donor lymphocyte infusion donor (not recorded which). It is not recorded whose cells these are; they may come from a transplant donor. Both conserved end residues are part of each CDR3. Not every row has a clone size; where given, it reads once, few, many or a size class.

TRBJ2-2	TRBV5-4	NA	CASSPTSSAGELFF
TRBJ2-5	TRBV13	NA	CASSLVTSGEETQYF
TRBJ2-7	TRBV6-9	few	CASSSGSPVPYEQYF
TRBJ2-3	TRBV20-1	NA	CSASRTSGRQDTQYF
TRBJ1-6	TRBV3-1	few	CASSRDRANSPLHF
TRBJ1-1	TRBV24-1	NA	CATSDPDGTEKAFF
TRBJ2-7	TRBV29-1	few	CSVETSGAYEQYF
TRBJ1-1	TRBV12-3/TRBV12-4	few	CASRDQGNTEAFF
TRBJ2-2	TRBV3-1	NA	CASSPPLSGTSGVDTGELFF
TRBJ2-2	TRBV5-1	NA	CASSLTSGSSGELFF
TRBJ2-5	TRBV14	few	CASSPSGGIQETQYF
TRBJ2-7	TRBV29-1	few	CSVEGDLKGGYEQYF
TRBJ2-3	TRBV29-1	few	CSVGAGGLADTQYF
TRBJ2-2	TRBV7-3	few	CASSLRTPGLAPRELFF
TRBJ2-7	TRBV10-3	many	CAISDRGRISEQYF
TRBJ1-2	TRBV12-3/TRBV12-4	few	CASSLGTGGHNYGYTF
TRBJ1-1	TRBV12-3/TRBV12-4	many	CASSPLFTEAFF
TRBJ2-3	TRBV20-1	NA	CSAREGFWGSGTDTQYF
TRBJ2-5	TRBV5-1	NA	CASRSGETQYF
TRBJ2-1	TRBV5-1	NA	CASSFRTGENNEQFF
TRBJ2-7	TRBV20-1	NA	CSARGLVPHEQYF
TRBJ2-3	TRBV11-2	NA	CASSFPQHPEGQAWDTQYF
TRBJ2-1	TRBV29-1	once	CSVEPGGGAGEQFF
TRBJ2-7	TRBV12-3/TRBV12-4	few	CASSPTGGIGGEQYF
TRBJ1-3	TRBV9	NA	CASSVGSRAGNTIYF
TRBJ2-7	TRBV29-1	many	CSVVNSYEQYF
TRBJ2-1	TRBV5-1	few	CASRDGLAGGRVF
TRBJ2-1	TRBV3-1	NA	CASSPRAGGPYNEQFF
TRBJ1-3	TRBV30	once	CAWSHQQGTGNTIYF
TRBJ1-2	TRBV5-1	few	CASSLHSTRDGKDGYTF
TRBJ1-6	TRBV12-3/TRBV12-4	few	CASSPVRHASLHF
TRBJ2-7	TRBV5-1	many	CASSLVLAGYEQYF
TRBJ2-4	TRBV24-1	few	CATSDPTGGDIQYF
TRBJ1-4	TRBV10-3	NA	CAISVGQGENEKLFF
TRBJ2-5	TRBV12-3/TRBV12-4	NA	CASSSPSGTQYF